This T cell receptor (beta chain) was found in a study of blood T cells in healthy people across ages. This clonotype appeared many times. Its matching antigen is unknown. Study results and limitations: CMV status of donors was not determined, possibly confounding expanded clonotype changes. As age increased, TCR beta diversity per million T cells fell in a roughly linear fashion.

Using a J-beta primer mix together with a sample-barcoded 5' primer, a second PCR was run for about 6 to 11 cycles. TCRdb recomputed calls from the 5' RACE reads with MiXCR, one row per CDR3 protein. This table has some 1,800,000 distinct CDR3 sequences, 39% appearing once. With 5 bases removed from V and 4 bases from J, the gap between germline ends came to 20 bases. The CDR3 is 16 residues long. Germline-derived CDR1 and CDR2 are SGHTA and FQGTGA. The receptor was derived from a human donor in good health. The rearrangement joins TRBV7-3 to TRBJ1-2, with D perhaps matching TRBD1 (6 bases). The sequenced sample consisted of blood. In nucleotides, the CDR3 is TGTGCCAGCAGCCCCCAGGGGACGCCAACCTCCTATGGCTACACCTTC. Amino acids: CASSPQGTPTSYGYTF.